The clone carrying this T cell receptor beta chain was detected only once. Antigen specificity is unknown. The sample comes from a study of cytomegalovirus exposure and HLA in healthy donors. Study-wide findings and caveats: TCR beta V- and J-gene trimming was later associated with a missense DCLRE1C variant.

V dropped 2 bases and J dropped 0; count of bases not matched to a gene: 5. From germline, CDR1 is SGHNT and CDR2 YENEEA. The CDR3 spans 17 residues. PCR amplification relied on 60 Vbeta primers (plus 13 Jbeta primers). Generated by immunoSEQ multiplex PCR, the TCRdb table keeps only in-frame clones and is missing some. This table holds some 130,000 clones, approximately 75% found once. The receptor was isolated from a male donor in good health and CMV-seronegative. Sequencing was carried out using PBMCs. The genes are TRBV11-3 and TRBJ2-2; 8 bases line up with TRBD1. The CDR3, as DNA: TGTGCCAGCAGCTTACCCGGACAGGGTCCGAACACCGGGGAGCTGTTTTTT. Protein: CASSLPGQGPNTGELFF. Combining the CDR3 with reference TRBV11-3 and TRBJ2-2 gives the whole variable domain EAGVVQSPRYKIIEKKQPVAFWCNPISGHNTLYWYLQNLGQGPELLIRYENEEAVDDSQLPKDRFSAERLKGVDSTLKIQPAELGDSAVYLCASSLPGQGPNTGELFFGEGSRLTVL.